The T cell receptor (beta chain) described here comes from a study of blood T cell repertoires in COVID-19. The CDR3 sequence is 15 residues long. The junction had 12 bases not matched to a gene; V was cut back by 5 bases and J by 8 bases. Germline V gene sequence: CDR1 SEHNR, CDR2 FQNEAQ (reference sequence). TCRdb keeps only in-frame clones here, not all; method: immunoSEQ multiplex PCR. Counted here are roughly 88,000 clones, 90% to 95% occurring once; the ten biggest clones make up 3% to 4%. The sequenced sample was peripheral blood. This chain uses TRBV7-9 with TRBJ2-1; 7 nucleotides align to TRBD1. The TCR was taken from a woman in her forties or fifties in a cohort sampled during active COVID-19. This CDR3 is CASSPMTGFSDEQFF. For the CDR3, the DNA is TGTGCCAGCAGCCCTATGACAGGGTTTAGCGATGAGCAGTTCTTC. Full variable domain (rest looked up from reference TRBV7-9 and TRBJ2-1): DTGVSQNPRHKITKRGQNVTFRCDPISEHNRLYWYRQTLGQGPEFLTYFQNEAQLEKSRLLSDRFSAERPKGSFSTLEIQRTEQGDSAMYLCASSPMTGFSDEQFFGPGTRLTVL.